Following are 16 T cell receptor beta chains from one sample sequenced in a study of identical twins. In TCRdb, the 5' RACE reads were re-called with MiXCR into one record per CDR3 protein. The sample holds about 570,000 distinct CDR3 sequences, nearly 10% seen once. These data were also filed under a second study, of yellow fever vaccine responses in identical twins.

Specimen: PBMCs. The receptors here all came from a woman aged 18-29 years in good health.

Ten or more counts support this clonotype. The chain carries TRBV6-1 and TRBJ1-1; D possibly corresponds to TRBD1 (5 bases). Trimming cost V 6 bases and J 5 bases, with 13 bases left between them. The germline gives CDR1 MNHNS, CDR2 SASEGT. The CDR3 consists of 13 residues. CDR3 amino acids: CASSWGAGTEAFF. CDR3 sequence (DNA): TGTGCCAGCAGCTGGGGCGCGGGGACTGAAGCTTTCTTT.

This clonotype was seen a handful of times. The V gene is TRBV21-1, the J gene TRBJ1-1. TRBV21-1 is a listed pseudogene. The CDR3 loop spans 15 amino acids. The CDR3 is CASFREGKSNTEAFF. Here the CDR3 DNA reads TGTGCCAGCTTCAGGGAGGGAAAGAGTAATACTGAAGCTTTCTTT.

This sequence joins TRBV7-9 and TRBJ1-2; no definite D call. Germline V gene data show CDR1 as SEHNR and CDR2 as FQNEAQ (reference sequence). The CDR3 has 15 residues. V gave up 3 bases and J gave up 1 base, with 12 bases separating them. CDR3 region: CASSFPYQYNYGYTF. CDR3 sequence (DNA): TGTGCCAGCAGCTTCCCCTATCAATATAACTATGGCTACACCTTC.

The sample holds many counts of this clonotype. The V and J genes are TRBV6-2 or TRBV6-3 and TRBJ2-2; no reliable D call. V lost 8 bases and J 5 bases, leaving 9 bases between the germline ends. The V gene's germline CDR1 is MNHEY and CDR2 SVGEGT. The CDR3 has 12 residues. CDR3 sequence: CASWWGTGELFF. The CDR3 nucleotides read TGTGCCAGCTGGTGGGGAACCGGGGAGCTGTTTTTT.

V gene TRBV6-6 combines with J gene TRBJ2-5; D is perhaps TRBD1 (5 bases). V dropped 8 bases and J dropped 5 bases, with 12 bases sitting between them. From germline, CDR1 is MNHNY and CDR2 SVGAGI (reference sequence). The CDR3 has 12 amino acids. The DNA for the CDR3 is TGTGCCAGCGCCTCTCCAGGGGAGACCCAGTACTTC. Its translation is CASASPGETQYF.

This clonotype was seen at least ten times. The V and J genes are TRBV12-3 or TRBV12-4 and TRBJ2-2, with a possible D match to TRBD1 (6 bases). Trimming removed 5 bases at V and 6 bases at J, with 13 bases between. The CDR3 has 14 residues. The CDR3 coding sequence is TGTGCCAGCAGTGAACAACAGGGTTCCGGGGAGCTGTTTTTT. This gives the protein CASSEQQGSGELFF.

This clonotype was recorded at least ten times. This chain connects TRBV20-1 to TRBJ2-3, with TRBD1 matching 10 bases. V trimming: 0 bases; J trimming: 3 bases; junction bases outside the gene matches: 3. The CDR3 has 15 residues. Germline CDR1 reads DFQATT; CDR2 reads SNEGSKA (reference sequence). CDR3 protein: CSARDPGQGTDTQYF. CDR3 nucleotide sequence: TGCAGTGCTAGAGATCCGGGACAGGGGACAGATACGCAGTATTTT.

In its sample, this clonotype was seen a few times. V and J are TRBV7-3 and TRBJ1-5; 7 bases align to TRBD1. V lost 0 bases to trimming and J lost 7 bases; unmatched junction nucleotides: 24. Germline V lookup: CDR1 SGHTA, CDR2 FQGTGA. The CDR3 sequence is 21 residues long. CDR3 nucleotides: TGTGCCAGCAGCTTAACGAACCGATACTTGAACAGGGGTCCCGAAATCCAGCCCCAGCATTTT. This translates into CASSLTNRYLNRGPEIQPQHF.

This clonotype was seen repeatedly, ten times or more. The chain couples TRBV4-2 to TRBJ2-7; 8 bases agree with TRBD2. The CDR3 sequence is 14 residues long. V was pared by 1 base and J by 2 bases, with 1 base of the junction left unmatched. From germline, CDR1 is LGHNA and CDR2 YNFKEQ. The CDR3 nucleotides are TGTGCCAGCAGCCAAGCGGGAGGGGCCTACGAGCAGTACTTC. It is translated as CASSQAGGAYEQYF.

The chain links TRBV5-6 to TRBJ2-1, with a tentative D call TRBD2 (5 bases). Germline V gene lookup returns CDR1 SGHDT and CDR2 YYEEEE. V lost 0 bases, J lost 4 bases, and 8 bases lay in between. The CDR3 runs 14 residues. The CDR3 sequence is CASSLASTYNEQFF. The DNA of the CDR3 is TGTGCCAGCAGCTTGGCTAGCACGTACAATGAGCAGTTCTTC.

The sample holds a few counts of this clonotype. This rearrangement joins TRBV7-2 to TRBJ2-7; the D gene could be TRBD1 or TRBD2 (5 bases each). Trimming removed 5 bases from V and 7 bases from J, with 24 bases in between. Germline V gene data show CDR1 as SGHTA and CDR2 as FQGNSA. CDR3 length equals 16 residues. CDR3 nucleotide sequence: TGTGCCAGCAGCGTCATGGCGGGCAGGGTAAATGGAGAGCAGTACTTC. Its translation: CASSVMAGRVNGEQYF.

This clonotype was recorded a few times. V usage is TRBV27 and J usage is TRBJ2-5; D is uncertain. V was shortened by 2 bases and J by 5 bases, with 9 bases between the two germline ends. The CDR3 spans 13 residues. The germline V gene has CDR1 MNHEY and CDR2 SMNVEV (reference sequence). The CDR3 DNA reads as TGTGCCAGCAGTTTACCAGGTTGGGAGACCCAGTACTTC. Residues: CASSLPGWETQYF.

The CDR3 coding sequence is TGCGCCAGCAGCTTGGTGGGGACAGACACCGGGGAGCTGTTTTTT. It codes for CASSLVGTDTGELFF. The chain uses TRBV5-1 and TRBJ2-2; 7 bases fit TRBD1. The CDR3 sequence is 15 residues long. The germline gives CDR1 SGHRS, CDR2 YFSETQ. The V segment lost 0 bases and the J segment 3 bases; nucleotides outside the gene matches: 2. Full variable domain (remainder filled in from reference TRBV5-1 and TRBJ2-2): KAGVTQTPRYLIKTRGQQVTLSCSPISGHRSVSWYQQTPGQGLQFLFEYFSETQRNKGNFPGRFSGRQFSNSRSEMNVSTLELGDSALYLCASSLVGTDTGELFFGEGSRLTVL.

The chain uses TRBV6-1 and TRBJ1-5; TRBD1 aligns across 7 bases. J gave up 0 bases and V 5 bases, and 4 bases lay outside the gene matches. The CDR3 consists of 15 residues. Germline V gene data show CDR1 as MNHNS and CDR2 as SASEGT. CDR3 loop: CASSPDRTSNQPQHF. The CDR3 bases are TGTGCCAGCAGTCCGGACAGGACTAGCAATCAGCCCCAGCATTTT.

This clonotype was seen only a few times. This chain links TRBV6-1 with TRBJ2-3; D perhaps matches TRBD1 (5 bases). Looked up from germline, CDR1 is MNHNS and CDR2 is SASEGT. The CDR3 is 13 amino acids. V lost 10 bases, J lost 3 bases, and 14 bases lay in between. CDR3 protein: CATARSGTDTQYF. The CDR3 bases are TGTGCCACCGCGAGGTCAGGGACAGATACGCAGTATTTT.

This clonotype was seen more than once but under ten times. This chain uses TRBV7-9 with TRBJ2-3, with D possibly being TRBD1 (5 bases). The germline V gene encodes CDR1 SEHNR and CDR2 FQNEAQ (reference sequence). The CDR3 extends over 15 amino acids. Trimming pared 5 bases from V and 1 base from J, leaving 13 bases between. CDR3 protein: CASSTQGWGTDTQYF. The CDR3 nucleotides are TGTGCCAGCAGCACTCAGGGCTGGGGCACAGATACGCAGTATTTT.